The source of this T cell receptor beta chain is a study of blood T cell repertoires in COVID-19. Study details: Both acute and convalescent COVID-19 samples were obtained from the United States, Italy and Spain. T cells, B-cell-depleted T cells, or PBMCs provided the cDNA or gDNA that served as material.

Produced via immunoSEQ multiplex PCR; TCRdb's table is partial and in-frame only. The sample carries roughly 200,000 clones, 85% to 90% recorded once. The CDR3 sequence is 13 residues long. V dropped 6 bases and J dropped 6 bases, with 11 bases sitting between them. From germline, CDR1 is MNHEY and CDR2 SMNVEV (reference sequence). The chain combines TRBV27 with TRBJ1-4; D is perhaps TRBD1 (6 bases). Material for sequencing was peripheral blood. This clonotype was obtained from a man in his 60s with acute or convalescent COVID-19. As DNA, the CDR3 is TGTGCCAGCAGACAACAGGGTTATGAAAAACTGTTTTTT. Translated: CASRQQGYEKLFF.